This T cell receptor (beta chain) is drawn from a study of identical twins. One entry per CDR3 protein results from TCRdb running MiXCR on the 5' RACE reads. The sample includes around 490,000 distinct CDR3 sequences, roughly an eighth seen only once; the top ten take approximately 0.98%. The V gene lost 5 bases and the J gene lost 2 bases, with 18 bases spanning the gap. CDR1 and CDR2 (germline): SGHAT, FQNNGV. This CDR3 region has 17 residues. Whole-study results and caveats: Excess sharing between twins was weaker in beta out-of-frame sequences. Possibly, invariant MAIT and iNKT cells partly confounded zero-insertion analyses.

Note on this clonotype: Its antigen remains unknown.

These data also featured in a second study, about yellow fever vaccine responses in identical twins.

This chain uses TRBV11-2 with TRBJ2-2; D remains unclear. The sample was CD4+ T cells sorted from blood. This TCR derives from a woman under 30 in good health. CDR3 sequence reads: CASSQGFASANTGELFF. CDR3 coding DNA: TGTGCCAGCAGCCAAGGGTTTGCCAGCGCAAACACCGGGGAGCTGTTTTTT.